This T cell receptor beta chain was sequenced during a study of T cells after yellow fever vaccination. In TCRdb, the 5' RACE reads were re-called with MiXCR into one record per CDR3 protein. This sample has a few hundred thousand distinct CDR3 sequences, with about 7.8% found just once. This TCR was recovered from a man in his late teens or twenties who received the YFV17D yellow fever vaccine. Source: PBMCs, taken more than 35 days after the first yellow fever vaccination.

The CDR3 coding sequence is TGTGCCAGTAGTATCCTGGGGCAGGGGAATTCACCCCTCCACTTT. Its protein is CASSILGQGNSPLHF. This sequence joins TRBV19 and TRBJ1-6; possible D gene TRBD1, 6 bases. V was shortened by 3 bases and J by 7 bases, with 13 bases between the two germline ends. The germline V gene encodes CDR1 LNHDA and CDR2 SQIVND (reference sequence). The CDR3 has 15 residues.